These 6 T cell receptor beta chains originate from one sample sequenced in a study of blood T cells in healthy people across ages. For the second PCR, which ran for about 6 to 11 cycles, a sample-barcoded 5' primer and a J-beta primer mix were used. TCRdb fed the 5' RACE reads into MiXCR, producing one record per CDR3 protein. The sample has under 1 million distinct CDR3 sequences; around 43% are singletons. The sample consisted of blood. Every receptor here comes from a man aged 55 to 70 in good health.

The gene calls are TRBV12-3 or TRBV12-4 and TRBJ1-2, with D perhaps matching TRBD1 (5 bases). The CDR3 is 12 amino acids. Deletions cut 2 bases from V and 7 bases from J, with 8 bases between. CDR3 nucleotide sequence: TGTGCCAGCAGTTTACATGGGGGTGGCTACACCTTC. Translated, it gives CASSLHGGGYTF.

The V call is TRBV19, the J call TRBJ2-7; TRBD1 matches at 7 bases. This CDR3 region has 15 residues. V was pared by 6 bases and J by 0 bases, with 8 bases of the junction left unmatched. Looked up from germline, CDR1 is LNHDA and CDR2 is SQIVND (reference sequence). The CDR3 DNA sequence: TGTGCCAGTAGAGACAGACAGGGCGGCTCCTACGAGCAGTACTTC. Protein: CASRDRQGGSYEQYF.

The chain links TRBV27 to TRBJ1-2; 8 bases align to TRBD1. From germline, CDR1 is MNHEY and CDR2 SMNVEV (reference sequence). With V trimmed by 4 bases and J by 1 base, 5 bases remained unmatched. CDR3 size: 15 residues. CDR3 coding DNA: TGTGCCAGCAGTTCAACAACAGGGGGTAACTATGGCTACACCTTC. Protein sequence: CASSSTTGGNYGYTF.

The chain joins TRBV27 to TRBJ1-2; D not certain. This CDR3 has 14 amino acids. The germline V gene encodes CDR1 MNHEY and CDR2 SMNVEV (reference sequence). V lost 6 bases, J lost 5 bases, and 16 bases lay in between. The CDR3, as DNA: TGTGCCAGCAGGCCCTCGGACCTCCCGTATGGCTACACCTTC. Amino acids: CASRPSDLPYGYTF.

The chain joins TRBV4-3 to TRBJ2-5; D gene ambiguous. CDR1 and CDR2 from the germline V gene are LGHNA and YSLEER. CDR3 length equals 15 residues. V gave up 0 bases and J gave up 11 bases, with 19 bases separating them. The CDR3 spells CASSQEGRYYNEQYF. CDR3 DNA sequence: TGCGCCAGCAGCCAAGAAGGCAGGTACTACAATGAGCAGTACTTC.

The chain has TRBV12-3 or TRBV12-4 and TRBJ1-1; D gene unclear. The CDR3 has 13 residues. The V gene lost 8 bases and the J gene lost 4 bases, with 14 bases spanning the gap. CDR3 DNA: TGTGCCAGCGTCTCTCTTACGGGCACTGAAGCTTTCTTT. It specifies CASVSLTGTEAFF.